Each of the 29 T cell receptor beta chains below was sequenced from the same sample in a study of cytomegalovirus exposure and HLA in healthy donors. PCR primers comprised 60 Vbeta and 13 Jbeta primers. Method: immunoSEQ multiplex PCR; TCRdb's copy keeps in-frame clones and lacks some. Of 200,000 to 250,000 clones detected, 79% appear once; the ten largest clones hold about 1.7%. The sequenced sample consisted of PBMCs. These receptors came from a man over 45 in good health and CMV-seronegative.

This rearrangement joins TRBV6-5 to TRBJ2-1; perhaps TRBD2 as D (6 bases). Trimming shortened V by 2 bases and J by 7 bases, and 12 bases separated the two germline ends. Germline CDR1 reads MNHEY; CDR2 reads SVGAGI. There are 14 residues in the CDR3. The CDR3 loop is CASSYLGGVNEQFF. Written as DNA, the CDR3 is TGTGCCAGCAGTTACCTTGGAGGGGTGAATGAGCAGTTCTTC.

This chain links TRBV5-6 with TRBJ1-1; D not resolved. Trimming took 4 bases from V and 0 from J, leaving 13 bases between them. Germline assignment: CDR1 SGHDT and CDR2 YYEEEE. The CDR3 has 15 residues. Here the CDR3 reads CASSPRGLLNTEAFF. The CDR3 nucleotides are TGTGCCAGCAGCCCTCGAGGTCTTCTGAACACTGAAGCTTTCTTT.

The chain recombines TRBV28 with TRBJ2-1, with a tentative D call TRBD1 (5 bases). The CDR3 runs 13 residues. CDR1 and CDR2 from the germline V gene are MDHEN and SYDVKM. Trimming took off 6 bases at V and 5 bases at J, with 11 bases between the two ends. The CDR3 DNA is TGTGCCAGCAGCCGGACACCTAACAATGAGCAGTTCTTC. Its protein is CASSRTPNNEQFF.

This chain connects TRBV7-8 to TRBJ1-2; D not resolved. Germline values: CDR1 SGHVS, CDR2 FQNEAQ. The V end was cut by 4 bases, the J end by 8 bases, with 8 bases between. The CDR3 has 11 amino acids. Here the CDR3 DNA reads TGTGCCAGCAGCTCAATCGAGGGCTACACCTTC. It encodes CASSSIEGYTF.

This chain uses TRBV2 with TRBJ1-5; 9 nucleotides line up with TRBD1. Looked up from germline, CDR1 is SNHLY and CDR2 is FYNNEI. J lost 7 bases, V lost 6 bases, and 7 bases had no gene match. This CDR3 has 14 amino acids. The CDR3 spells CASSPTGGKQPQHF. The CDR3 nucleotides are TGTGCCAGCAGCCCGACAGGGGGGAAGCAGCCCCAGCATTTT.

This clone has a single count. Other DNA sequences within the sample encode an identical CDR3. The chain couples TRBV9 to TRBJ1-5; D not certain. V was shortened by 0 bases and J by 6 bases, with 10 bases between the two germline ends. Germline CDR1 SGDLS, CDR2 YYNGEE. The CDR3 runs 14 residues. CDR3 coding DNA: TGTGCCAGCAGCGTAGGTACAGAGGGTCAGCCCCAGCATTTT. This translates into CASSVGTEGQPQHF. The full variable domain, rest sourced from reference TRBV9 and TRBJ1-5, is DSGVTQTPKHLITATGQRVTLRCSPRSGDLSVYWYQQSLDQGLQFLIQYYNGEERAKGNILERFSAQQFPDLHSELNLSSLELGDSALYFCASSVGTEGQPQHFGDGTRLSIL.

V is TRBV28 and J is TRBJ2-3; 7 bases line up with TRBD2. In germline, CDR1 is MDHEN, CDR2 SYDVKM. The CDR3 covers 16 residues. Germline trimming cut 4 bases from V and 6 bases from J; bases unmatched to any gene: 13. The CDR3 coding sequence is TGTGCCAGCAGTTCTAGAAGACTAGCCGGCGGGGATACGCAGTATTTT. Translated: CASSSRRLAGGDTQYF. Filled out from reference TRBV28 and TRBJ2-3, the complete variable domain reads DVKVTQSSRYLVKRTGEKVFLECVQDMDHENMFWYRQDPGLGLRLIYFSYDVKMKEKGDIPEGYSVSREKKERFSLILESASTNQTSMYLCASSSRRLAGGDTQYFGPGTRLTVL.

The chain carries TRBV28 and TRBJ2-1; D is possibly TRBD2 (6 bases). The CDR3 is made up of 17 amino acids. Trimming cost V 4 bases and J 0 bases, with 16 bases left between them. The germline V gene has CDR1 MDHEN and CDR2 SYDVKM. The CDR3 DNA reads as TGTGCCAGCAGTTCCCTTGACTGGGAGGTCTCCTACAATGAGCAGTTCTTC. This translates into CASSSLDWEVSYNEQFF.

V is TRBV14 and J is TRBJ2-2, with TRBD2 matching over 12 bases. V shed 5 bases and J 4 bases; nucleotides not matched to a gene: 5. Germline CDR1 reads SGHDN; CDR2 reads FVKESK. This CDR3 comprises 16 residues. CDR3 nucleotide sequence: TGTGCCAGCAGCGATACTAGCGGGAGGATCACCGGGGAGCTGTTTTTT. Translated, it gives CASSDTSGRITGELFF.

The gene calls are TRBV5-4 and TRBJ2-3; 8 nucleotides agree with TRBD2. Germline CDR1 SGHNT, CDR2 YYREEE (reference sequence). Germline trimming cut 2 bases from V and 6 bases from J; bases unmatched to any gene: 17. The CDR3 consists of 18 residues. The CDR3 reads CASSFAAGLVFSEDTQYF. The CDR3 DNA reads TGTGCCAGCAGCTTTGCGGCGGGACTAGTGTTTAGTGAGGATACGCAGTATTTT.

The V call is TRBV28, the J call TRBJ1-5; no firm D call. The germline V gene encodes CDR1 MDHEN and CDR2 SYDVKM. The CDR3 has 14 residues. Deletions cut 8 bases from V and 11 bases from J, with 22 bases between. The CDR3 DNA sequence: TGTGCCAGCGGATGGTCGGGGATCGGCCAGTCCCAGCATTTT. This translates into CASGWSGIGQSQHF.

The J gene is TRBJ2-2, the V gene TRBV5-1; D ambiguous. The germline CDR1 and CDR2 sequences are SGHRS and YFSETQ. Trimming removed 1 base from V and 0 bases from J, with 13 bases in between. The CDR3 covers 17 residues. DNA of the CDR3: TGCGCCAGCAGCTTGTTCCCGACAACGACGAACACCGGGGAGCTGTTTTTT. This sequence encodes CASSLFPTTTNTGELFF.

This clone was observed a handful of times. The J gene is TRBJ2-7, the V gene TRBV6-5, with TRBD1 identical over 9 bases. Trimming at V came to 6 bases and at J to 5 bases, leaving 8 bases not matched to a gene. Germline assignment: CDR1 MNHEY and CDR2 SVGAGI. The CDR3 contains 14 residues. This CDR3 reads CASSPGQGNNEQYF. The CDR3 DNA reads TGTGCCAGCAGCCCCGGACAGGGGAACAACGAGCAGTACTTC.

This clone was recorded once. The V gene is TRBV7-2, the J gene TRBJ2-7, with D tentatively TRBD2 (6 bases). The CDR3 has 15 amino acids. Germline-derived CDR1 and CDR2 are SGHTA and FQGNSA. V dropped 1 base and J dropped 4 bases, with 14 bases sitting between them. As DNA, the CDR3 is TGTGCCAGCAGCTTAGTTGAGGTCGCGGGGTACGAGCAGTACTTC. Translated, it gives CASSLVEVAGYEQYF.

J is TRBJ2-1 and V is TRBV6-5, with D unclear. V was clipped by 6 bases and J by 5 bases, with 11 bases between them. CDR3 length: 13 residues. Germline V gene data show CDR1 as MNHEY and CDR2 as SVGAGI. This CDR3 reads CASRGSMNNEQFF. The CDR3 bases are TGTGCCAGCAGGGGCAGTATGAACAATGAGCAGTTCTTC.

The rearrangement links TRBV9 to TRBJ2-7, with 12 bases that match TRBD2. The CDR3 consists of 16 residues. Germline assignment: CDR1 SGDLS and CDR2 YYNGEE. Trimming removed 4 bases from V and 3 bases from J; junction bases left unmatched: 8. The CDR3 loop is CASSPGGLAGFYEQYF. CDR3 sequence (DNA): TGTGCCAGCAGCCCCGGCGGACTAGCGGGATTCTACGAGCAGTACTTC.

This clone was seen only a few times. V is TRBV19 and J is TRBJ2-5; 10 bases map to TRBD1. CDR1 and CDR2 from the germline V gene are LNHDA and SQIVND (reference sequence). The CDR3 spans 16 residues. Losses at the gene ends were 5 bases for V and 5 bases for J; bases not matched to a gene: 11. For the CDR3, the DNA is TGTGCCAGTAGTCCCCGGGACAGGGGTGGGTCGGAGACCCAGTACTTC. Its translation is CASSPRDRGGSETQYF.

This clone was seen a handful of times. The chain is built from TRBV9 and TRBJ1-5; weak D call: TRBD1 (5 bases). Germline CDR1 and CDR2: SGDLS and YYNGEE. This CDR3 region has 15 residues. The V end was cut by 1 base, the J end by 0 bases, with 8 bases between. CDR3 bases: TGTGCCAGCAGCGTATCGACAGATAGCAATCAGCCCCAGCATTTT. It specifies CASSVSTDSNQPQHF.

The rearrangement links TRBV28 to TRBJ1-5; TRBD1 is a possible D gene (6 bases). V dropped 8 bases and J dropped 1 base, with 12 bases sitting between them. The CDR3 is 14 residues long. Per germline, CDR1 MDHEN and CDR2 SYDVKM. CDR3 region: CASVRGLSNQPQHF. Written as DNA, the CDR3 is TGTGCCAGCGTTAGGGGGTTGAGCAATCAGCCCCAGCATTTT.

V gene TRBV15 combines with J gene TRBJ2-7; weak D call: TRBD1 (5 bases). The CDR3 extends over 14 amino acids. The V and J ends lost 2 bases and 7 bases respectively, with 15 bases between them. Germline loops: CDR1 LNHNV, CDR2 YYDKDF (reference sequence). CDR3 in amino acids: CATSRIEGAREQYF. The CDR3 DNA sequence: TGTGCCACCAGCAGAATCGAAGGGGCGCGTGAGCAGTACTTC.

The chain has TRBV28 and TRBJ2-3; 8 nucleotides agree with TRBD1. The V gene's germline CDR1 is MDHEN and CDR2 SYDVKM. The CDR3 loop spans 13 amino acids. J lost 9 bases, V lost 5 bases, and 7 bases had no gene match. CDR3 bases: TGTGCCAGCAGTCCCAACAGGGGGAGGACGCAGTATTTT. Protein sequence: CASSPNRGRTQYF.

The V and J genes are TRBV5-1 and TRBJ1-5; 8 bases agree with TRBD1. Germline loops: CDR1 SGHRS, CDR2 YFSETQ. J was trimmed by 5 bases and V by 0 bases; bases with no gene match: 4. The CDR3 consists of 15 residues. CDR3 DNA sequence: TGCGCCAGCAGCTTGGATGACAGGGGCGATCAGCCCCAGCATTTT. Residues: CASSLDDRGDQPQHF.

This rearrangement joins TRBV11-3 to TRBJ2-5; D possibly corresponds to TRBD1 (6 bases). The CDR3 extends over 16 amino acids. The V gene lost 4 bases and the J gene lost 3 bases, with 18 bases spanning the gap. CDR1 is SGHNT and CDR2 is YENEEA in the germline V gene. CDR3 DNA sequence: TGTGCCAGCAGCTCAGGGGCCTCCGGGAATAAAGAGACCCAGTACTTC. This translates into CASSSGASGNKETQYF.

This clone was observed a handful of times. The chain links TRBV19 to TRBJ1-2; TRBD1 might be the D (5 bases). Trimming removed 7 bases from V and 4 bases from J, with 19 bases in between. The germline V gene has CDR1 LNHDA and CDR2 SQIVND (reference sequence). The CDR3 runs 15 residues. DNA of the CDR3: TGTGCCAGTATCCCCCAGGGCTTCGGGGGCTATGGCTACACCTTC. Amino acid sequence: CASIPQGFGGYGYTF. The variable domain in full, completed from reference TRBV19 and TRBJ1-2, reads DGGITQSPKYLFRKEGQNVTLSCEQNLNHDAMYWYRQDPGQGLRLIYYSQIVNDFQKGDIAEGYSVSREKKESFPLTVTSAQKNPTAFYLCASIPQGFGGYGYTFGSGTRLTVV.

Of note for this clone: The junction does not match germline at one end; this may be a read error. The chain combines TRBV6-1 with TRBJ2-7; 7 bases fit TRBD1. Germline assignment: CDR1 MNHNS and CDR2 SASEGT. The CDR3 spans 15 residues. CDR3 region: CASSEEDRASYEQCF. Written as DNA, the CDR3 is TGTGCCAGCAGTGAAGAAGACAGGGCCTCCTACGAGCAGTGCTTC.

The J gene is TRBJ1-2, the V gene TRBV28, with D perhaps matching TRBD1 (6 bases). The CDR3 totals 12 residues. The V gene's germline CDR1 is MDHEN and CDR2 SYDVKM. V was trimmed by 1 base and J by 8 bases, leaving 8 bases between them. The CDR3 here is CASSLLGGGYTF. DNA of the CDR3: TGTGCCAGCAGTTTATTAGGGGGAGGCTACACCTTC.

The chain's CDR3 is CASSRPGQGAFGYTF. For the CDR3, the DNA is TGTGCCAGCAGTCGGCCGGGACAGGGGGCGTTTGGCTACACCTTC. This chain joins TRBV28 and TRBJ1-2, with 12 bases aligning to TRBD1. J was trimmed by 7 bases and V by 5 bases; bases with no gene match: 8. The CDR3 has 15 amino acids. Germline V lookup: CDR1 MDHEN, CDR2 SYDVKM.

This clone came up once. The chain recombines TRBV30 with TRBJ1-5, with 8 bases matching TRBD1. CDR1 and CDR2 (germline): GTSNPN, SVGIG (reference sequence). The length of the CDR3 is 14 residues. With 0 bases clipped from V and 6 bases from J, the junction kept 4 bases outside the gene matches. DNA of the CDR3: TGTGCCTGGAGTGTATCCCAGGGGGCTCAGCCCCAGCATTTT. Amino acid sequence: CAWSVSQGAQPQHF.

The gene calls are TRBV9 and TRBJ2-7, with D unclear. There are 13 residues in the CDR3. V was clipped by 0 bases and J by 3 bases, with 7 bases between them. Germline-derived CDR1 and CDR2 are SGDLS and YYNGEE. DNA of the CDR3: TGTGCCAGCAGCGTAGGCGGTTACTACGAGCAGTACTTC. This sequence encodes CASSVGGYYEQYF.